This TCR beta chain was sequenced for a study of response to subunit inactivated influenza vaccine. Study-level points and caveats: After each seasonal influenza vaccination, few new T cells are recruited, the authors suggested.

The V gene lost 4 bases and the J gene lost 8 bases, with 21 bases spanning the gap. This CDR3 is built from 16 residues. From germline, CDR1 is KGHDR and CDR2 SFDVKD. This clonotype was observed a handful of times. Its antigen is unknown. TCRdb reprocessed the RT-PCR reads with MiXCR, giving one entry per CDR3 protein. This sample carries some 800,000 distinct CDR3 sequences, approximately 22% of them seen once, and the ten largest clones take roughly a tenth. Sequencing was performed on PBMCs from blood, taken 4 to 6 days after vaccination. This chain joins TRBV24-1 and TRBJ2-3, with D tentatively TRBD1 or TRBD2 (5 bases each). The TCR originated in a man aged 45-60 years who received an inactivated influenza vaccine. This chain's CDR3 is CATSDASGPLGVTQYF. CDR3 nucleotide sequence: TGTGCCACCAGTGACGCGAGCGGACCCTTGGGGGTTACGCAGTATTTT.